Shown below are 32 T cell receptor beta chains from a single sample sequenced in a study of cytomegalovirus exposure and HLA in healthy donors (dated by TCRdb to the late 2010s). Library creation used the immunoSEQ multiplex PCR assay. For the multiplex PCR, a mixture combining 60 forward primers for TCR Vbeta segments and 13 reverse primers for TCR Jbeta segments was used. In TCRdb, the immuneACCESS table is reduced to in-frame sequences with V and J assigned. These tables do not hold every clone; where another copy was compared, an unresolved V gene accounts for under half, and the others remain unexplained. The sample data list roughly 130,000 clones, and 75% to 90% of these were observed just once. 2% to 2.5% of the sample belongs to the ten largest clones. The source material was PBMCs. Receptors were obtained from a man younger than 45 in good health and CMV-seronegative.

Comments on this clone: The sample contains more than one DNA sequence encoding this CDR3. The chain is built from TRBV7-2 and TRBJ2-1, with 7 nucleotides matching TRBD2. CDR1 SGHTA and CDR2 FQGNSA come from the germline V gene. V trimming: 2 bases; J trimming: 2 bases; junction bases outside the gene matches: 3. CDR3 length: 15 amino acids. CDR3 amino acids: CASSLLGGTYNEQFF. The CDR3 DNA is TGTGCCAGCAGCTTATTGGGAGGGACCTACAATGAGCAGTTCTTC.

J is TRBJ2-5 and V is TRBV5-4; 11 bases line up with TRBD2. CDR1 and CDR2 from the germline V gene are SGHNT and YYREEE (reference sequence). The CDR3 extends over 15 amino acids. The V gene end was trimmed by 4 bases and the J gene end by 1 base; junction bases not matched to a gene: 3. The CDR3 DNA sequence: TGTGCCAGCAGCCCTAGCGGGGGGTTCCAAGAGACCCAGTACTTC. It specifies CASSPSGGFQETQYF.

The chain has TRBV28 and TRBJ2-3, with a tentative D call TRBD2 (10 bases). CDR1 is MDHEN, CDR2 SYDVKM, per germline. Deletions cut 3 bases from V and 4 bases from J, with 26 bases between. The CDR3 is 19 amino acids. The CDR3 nucleotides are TGTGCCAGCAGTTTTTACAGGGGGCTCGGTAGCGGGGGGTCAGATACGCAGTATTTT. Its translation: CASSFYRGLGSGGSDTQYF.

Comments on this clone: Compared with germline, one end of the junction differs, possibly owing to a read error. The V gene is TRBV9, the J gene TRBJ2-6; a possible D gene is TRBD1 (5 bases). The germline V gene has CDR1 SGDLS and CDR2 YYNGEE. The CDR3 is 18 amino acids. Here the CDR3 DNA reads TGTGCCAGCAGCGTCGATTGGGCACCCTTCTCTGGGGCCAACGGCCTGACTTTC. This encodes CASSVDWAPFSGANGLTF.

The chain links TRBV5-4 to TRBJ1-1; the D gene is possibly TRBD1 (5 bases). The V end was cut by 4 bases, the J end by 4 bases, with 14 bases between. This CDR3 has 14 amino acids. Germline V gene data show CDR1 as SGHNT and CDR2 as YYREEE (reference sequence). The CDR3 spells CASSPGYLSTEAFF. CDR3 in DNA: TGTGCCAGCAGCCCAGGGTATCTCTCCACTGAAGCTTTCTTT.

This chain uses TRBV9 with TRBJ2-1, with 11 nucleotides matching TRBD2. Trimming took 7 bases from V and 2 from J; bases not matched to a gene: 11. The CDR3 runs to 17 residues. Germline V CDR1 and CDR2: SGDLS, YYNGEE. The CDR3 DNA sequence: TGTGCCAGCGCCTCAGCTCATAGCGGGGGGGCCTACAATGAGCAGTTCTTC. Translation: CASASAHSGGAYNEQFF.

The V call is TRBV6-4, the J call TRBJ1-4; D gene unclear. The CDR3 contains 16 residues. Germline lookup yields CDR1 MRHNA and CDR2 SNTAGT. V gave up 4 bases and J gave up 2 bases, with 14 bases separating them. The CDR3 sequence: CASSARGFVTNEKLFF. The CDR3 DNA follows: TGTGCCAGCAGTGCAAGAGGTTTTGTCACTAATGAAAAACTGTTTTTT.

V gene TRBV2 combines with J gene TRBJ1-2, with a tentative D call TRBD1 (5 bases). This CDR3 spans 11 amino acids. V lost 8 bases and J 8 bases, leaving 12 bases between the germline ends. Germline V gene data show CDR1 as SNHLY and CDR2 as FYNNEI. CDR3 nucleotide sequence: TGTGCCAGCCAGTCTTCAGGGGGCTACACCTTC. Translation gives CASQSSGGYTF.

The V gene is TRBV12-5, the J gene TRBJ2-3; possibly TRBD2 for D (6 bases). The germline CDR1 and CDR2 sequences are LGHNT and FRNRAP. With 1 base removed from V and 2 bases from J, the gap between germline ends came to 7 bases. This CDR3 is 14 amino acids long. The CDR3 loop is CASGLGTITDTQYF. The CDR3 nucleotides read TGTGCTAGTGGTTTGGGGACTATCACAGATACGCAGTATTTT.

The chain employs TRBV4-1 and TRBJ2-2; no definite D call. Between the trimmed V and J ends, which lost 7 bases and 1 base, there was a span of 10 bases. The CDR3 totals 14 residues. In germline, CDR1 is MGHRA, CDR2 YSYEKL. The CDR3 spells CASTDTKNTGELFF. Here the CDR3 DNA reads TGCGCCAGCACAGACACCAAGAACACCGGGGAGCTGTTTTTT.

CDR3 sequence (DNA): TGTGCCAGCGAAGGCAGGGGCGCTGGAAACACCATATATTTT. It specifies CASEGRGAGNTIYF. The rearrangement links TRBV7-2 to TRBJ1-3, with a tentative D call TRBD1 (6 bases). With 8 bases removed from V and 2 bases from J, the gap between germline ends came to 13 bases. This CDR3 has 14 amino acids. In germline, CDR1 is SGHTA, CDR2 FQGNSA.

The chain uses TRBV28 and TRBJ1-2; 7 bases agree with TRBD1. The length of the CDR3 is 14 residues. V gave up 10 bases and J gave up 4 bases; unmatched junction bases: 12. Germline CDR1 MDHEN, CDR2 SYDVKM. CDR3 protein: CATSSGQHIYGYTF. Here the CDR3 DNA reads TGTGCCACTAGCTCGGGACAGCACATCTATGGCTACACCTTC.

The rearrangement uses TRBV7-2 and TRBJ1-3; 10 bases fit TRBD1. J gave up 5 bases and V 6 bases, and 4 bases lay outside the gene matches. From germline, CDR1 is SGHTA and CDR2 FQGNSA. The CDR3 consists of 14 residues. The CDR3 spells CASRPGQGRNTIYF. DNA for the CDR3: TGTGCCAGCAGGCCGGGACAGGGGCGAAACACCATATATTTT. The full variable domain, in which reference TRBV7-2 and TRBJ1-3 provide the parts outside the CDR3, is GAGVSQSPSNKVTEKGKDVELRCDPISGHTALYWYRQSLGQGLEFLIYFQGNSAPDKSGLPSDRFSAERTGGSVSTLTIQRTQQEDSAVYLCASRPGQGRNTIYFGEGSWLTVV.

For this clone: Other DNA sequences from this sample encode an identical CDR3 as well. The chain employs TRBV5-1 and TRBJ2-5; TRBD2 matches at 11 bases. The CDR3 has 16 amino acids. V was pared by 0 bases and J by 1 base, with 2 bases of the junction left unmatched. The V gene's germline CDR1 is SGHRS and CDR2 YFSETQ. The CDR3, as DNA: TGCGCCAGCAGCTTGGCGCTAGCGGGGGGCCAAGAGACCCAGTACTTC. Translated, it gives CASSLALAGGQETQYF.

The chain is built from TRBV19 and TRBJ2-7, with D perhaps TRBD2 (6 bases). Germline lookup yields CDR1 LNHDA and CDR2 SQIVND (reference sequence). V lost 1 base and J 2 bases, leaving 12 bases between the germline ends. The CDR3 has 15 amino acids. The CDR3 sequence is CASSIVEGPTYEQYF. DNA for the CDR3: TGTGCCAGTAGTATAGTGGAGGGGCCTACCTACGAGCAGTACTTC.

The gene calls are TRBV6-5 and TRBJ1-2; 7 positions match TRBD1. CDR1 and CDR2 (germline): MNHEY, SVGAGI. The CDR3 loop spans 16 amino acids. Losses at the gene ends were 2 bases for V and 1 base for J; bases not matched to a gene: 7. The CDR3 protein is CASSYDLRGDNYGYTF. CDR3 nucleotide sequence: TGTGCCAGCAGTTACGATCTCAGGGGGGATAACTATGGCTACACCTTC.

About this clone: This sample includes further DNA sequences coding for the same CDR3. This chain connects TRBV4-2 to TRBJ1-6; D is uncertain. The germline V and J ends were trimmed by 0 bases and 7 bases, with 7 bases remaining between them. This CDR3 is 14 amino acids long. Per the germline V gene, CDR1 is LGHNA and CDR2 is YNFKEQ. CDR3 sequence reads: CASSQEGGNSPLHF. The CDR3 DNA is TGTGCCAGCAGCCAAGAGGGAGGGAATTCACCCCTCCACTTT.

The rearrangement joins TRBV10-2 to TRBJ2-7, with a possible D match to TRBD2 (6 bases). V lost 8 bases and J lost 0, with 8 bases in between. From germline, CDR1 is WSHSY and CDR2 SAAADI. There are 12 residues in the CDR3. The DNA for the CDR3 is TGCGCCAGCGGGGGGTCCTCCTACGAGCAGTACTTC. Translated, it gives CASGGSSYEQYF.

The chain has TRBV6-5 and TRBJ2-7, with 10 bases aligning to TRBD2. Germline lookup yields CDR1 MNHEY and CDR2 SVGAGI. The CDR3 covers 13 residues. The ends lost 10 bases at V and 0 bases at J; junction bases unmatched: 3. The CDR3 sequence is CATPSGSSYEQYF. The DNA of the CDR3 is TGTGCCACCCCTAGCGGGAGCTCCTACGAGCAGTACTTC.

This clone was seen a handful of times. The chain couples TRBV10-3 to TRBJ1-5, with TRBD1 identical over 10 bases. CDR1 ENHRY and CDR2 SYGVKD come from the germline V gene. The trim removed 7 bases at V and 4 bases at J, leaving 7 bases unmatched. The CDR3 has 15 residues. The CDR3 region has the DNA TGTGCCATCAAGGAGGACAGGGGGGGAAATCAGCCCCAGCATTTT. This gives the protein CAIKEDRGGNQPQHF.

The chain employs TRBV5-1 and TRBJ2-3; 8 nucleotides agree with TRBD1. The V gene's germline CDR1 is SGHRS and CDR2 YFSETQ. The CDR3 is 15 residues long. V shed 4 bases, J shed 4 bases, and the junction held 8 bases outside the gene matches. For the CDR3, the DNA is TGCGCCAGCAGCAAGAACGGACAGGGACCAGATACGCAGTATTTT. Translating gives CASSKNGQGPDTQYF.

The chain joins TRBV5-4 to TRBJ2-2; TRBD1 matches 9 bases. This CDR3 is 17 amino acids long. Germline V gives CDR1 SGHNT, CDR2 YYREEE (reference sequence). V shed 4 bases and J 5 bases; nucleotides not matched to a gene: 12. In DNA, the CDR3 is TGTGCCAGCAGCCCGACCGGGACAGGGTACCGGACCGGGGAGCTGTTTTTT. This codes for CASSPTGTGYRTGELFF. Drawing the rest from reference TRBV5-4 and TRBJ2-2, the complete variable domain is ETGVTQSPTHLIKTRGQQVTLRCSSQSGHNTVSWYQQALGQGPQFIFQYYREEENGRGNFPPRFSGLQFPNYSSELNVNALELDDSALYLCASSPTGTGYRTGELFFGEGSRLTVL.

The genes are TRBV11-3 and TRBJ1-5; D gene uncertain. V was cut by 1 base and J by 8 bases, with 12 bases left in between. The CDR3 loop spans 14 amino acids. Germline CDR1 SGHNT, CDR2 YENEEA. The CDR3 spells CASSLVAHLKPQHF. The DNA for the CDR3 is TGTGCCAGCAGCTTAGTAGCCCATCTAAAGCCCCAGCATTTT.

As concerns this clone: Because the CDR3's place on the DNA is in doubt, the DNA is left out and the CDR3 is given as listed by TCRdb. The rearrangement joins TRBV11-3 to TRBJ2-3; TRBD1 reflects the table's D call only, with no check against the DNA. Looked up from germline, CDR1 is SGHNT and CDR2 is YENEEA. The CDR3 spans 13 amino acids, including both terminal residues. The CDR3 sequence: CASSFGPGQALYF.

The chain recombines TRBV27 with TRBJ2-7; 7 bases map to TRBD1. This CDR3 contains 13 residues. Germline values: CDR1 MNHEY, CDR2 SMNVEV (reference sequence). Trimming removed 5 bases from V and 2 bases from J; junction bases left unmatched: 3. CDR3 region: CASSPGQTYEQYF. Written as DNA, the CDR3 is TGTGCCAGCAGTCCGGGACAGACCTACGAGCAGTACTTC.

The genes are TRBV5-1 and TRBJ2-7, with a weak D call TRBD2 (7 bases). This CDR3 contains 17 residues. Per germline, CDR1 SGHRS and CDR2 YFSETQ. The V and J ends lost 3 bases and 3 bases respectively, with 22 bases between them. CDR3 nucleotides: TGCGCCAGCAGCTCCGAGATCCGGGGGGCTTTAATCTACGAGCAGTACTTC. Translation gives CASSSEIRGALIYEQYF. Combining the CDR3 with reference TRBV5-1 and TRBJ2-7 gives the whole variable domain KAGVTQTPRYLIKTRGQQVTLSCSPISGHRSVSWYQQTPGQGLQFLFEYFSETQRNKGNFPGRFSGRQFSNSRSEMNVSTLELGDSALYLCASSSEIRGALIYEQYFGPGTRLTVT.

The V and J genes are TRBV28 and TRBJ2-7, with 11 bases that match TRBD1. The germline CDR1 and CDR2 sequences are MDHEN and SYDVKM. This CDR3 contains 19 residues. The J segment lost 4 bases and the V segment lost 7 bases, leaving 21 bases of the junction unmatched. Here the CDR3 DNA reads TGTGCCAGCACCATTGGGGACAGGGGGTGGAGGGGGCTCTTGTACGAGCAGTACTTC. Protein: CASTIGDRGWRGLLYEQYF.

This chain links TRBV7-2 with TRBJ2-3; tentative D call: TRBD1 (5 bases). The CDR3 extends over 17 amino acids. Germline V gene sequence: CDR1 SGHTA, CDR2 FQGNSA. Trimming pared 5 bases from V and 2 bases from J, leaving 20 bases between. The CDR3 DNA reads TGTGCCAGCAGCACCCGCACTCACAGGATTAACACAGATACGCAGTATTTT. Encoded protein: CASSTRTHRINTDTQYF.

V is TRBV5-1 and J is TRBJ2-7; maybe TRBD2 (5 bases). Trimming removed 0 bases at V and 3 bases at J, with 13 bases between. CDR1 is SGHRS, CDR2 YFSETQ, per germline. The CDR3 extends over 15 amino acids. This CDR3 reads CASSLASASSYEQYF. The CDR3 coding sequence is TGCGCCAGCAGCTTGGCCTCGGCTAGCAGCTACGAGCAGTACTTC.

The chain joins TRBV27 to TRBJ1-1; 8 bases align to TRBD1. The V gene end was trimmed by 6 bases and the J gene end by 5 bases; junction bases not matched to a gene: 8. Germline assignment: CDR1 MNHEY and CDR2 SMNVEV (reference sequence). The CDR3 spans 14 residues. The CDR3 is CASRGMDRATEAFF. The CDR3 DNA reads as TGTGCCAGCAGGGGGATGGACAGGGCAACTGAAGCTTTCTTT.

This clone was detected only once. J is TRBJ2-7 and V is TRBV6-5, with D uncertain. This CDR3 is built from 11 residues. CDR1 MNHEY and CDR2 SVGAGI come from the germline V gene. Trimming took 0 bases from V and 8 from J, leaving 5 bases between them. In DNA, the CDR3 is TGTGCCAGCAGTTACTCGTTCAAGCAGTACTTC. Amino acid sequence: CASSYSFKQYF.

CDR3 amino acids: CASSLRGRETQYF. As DNA, the CDR3 is TGTGCCAGCAGCTTAAGGGGGCGGGAGACCCAGTACTTC. The chain employs TRBV5-4 and TRBJ2-5, with 7 bases matching TRBD1. V was pared by 2 bases and J by 5 bases, with 3 bases of the junction left unmatched. This CDR3 is 13 amino acids long. CDR1 is SGHNT and CDR2 is YYREEE in the germline V gene (reference sequence).